This T cell receptor beta chain came from a study of shared clonotypes between healthy human individuals. With 8 bases clipped from V and 4 bases from J, the junction kept 11 bases outside the gene matches. Per germline, CDR1 MDHEN and CDR2 SYDVKM. The CDR3 totals 15 residues. The repertoire was sequenced with immunoSEQ multiplex PCR; TCRdb's copy has only in-frame clones and lacks some. Of about 490,000 clones in the sample, about 79% were seen once. Specimen: PBMCs. The sequence derives from a woman in her forties in good health. Some clones in this sample may be carry-over from other donors' samples. The V call is TRBV28, the J call TRBJ2-5, with 9 nucleotides matching TRBD2. The CDR3 nucleotides read TGTGCCAGCCTGAGGAGGAGTAGCGGGAGAGAGACCCAGTACTTC. This encodes CASLRRSSGRETQYF.